These T cell receptor beta chains were read from a single sample in a study of blood T cell repertoires in COVID-19. The assay was immunoSEQ multiplex PCR, and TCRdb's table has in-frame clones only and misses some. Among some 390,000 clones listed, around 87% were seen once. Sequenced sample: peripheral blood. The receptors stem from a woman aged 60 to 75 with COVID-19, enrolled during active disease. CDR3s include the opening cysteine and the closing phenylalanine or tryptophan. D genes are given only for firm matches. Only some rows state a clone size, as once, few, many or a class for expanded clones.

d_call: NA
j_call: TRBJ2-1
v_call: TRBV15
clone_size: NA
cdr3_aa: CATSRDSPSSNSYNEQFF
cdr3_nt: TGTGCCACCAGCAGAGATAGCCCGTCCTCGAATTCCTACAATGAGCAGTTCTTC

d_call: NA
j_call: TRBJ1-6
v_call: TRBV19
clone_size: NA
cdr3_aa: CASSPSIGGWSPLHF
cdr3_nt: TGTGCCAGTAGTCCGAGTATTGGAGGATGGTCACCCCTCCACTTT

d_call: NA
j_call: TRBJ1-6
v_call: TRBV4-1
clone_size: NA
cdr3_aa: CASSQVMTPAPLHF
cdr3_nt: TGCGCCAGCAGCCAAGTCATGACACCGGCGCCCCTCCACTTT

d_call: NA
j_call: TRBJ1-1
v_call: TRBV6-5
clone_size: NA
cdr3_aa: CASRARKGDTEAFF
cdr3_nt: TGTGCCAGCAGAGCCAGAAAGGGGGACACTGAAGCTTTCTTT

d_call: NA
j_call: TRBJ1-4
v_call: TRBV7-9
clone_size: few
cdr3_aa: CASSLGQAATNEKLFF
cdr3_nt: TGTGCCAGCAGCTTAGGGCAGGCTGCAACTAATGAAAAACTGTTTTTT

d_call: NA
j_call: TRBJ1-2
v_call: TRBV25-1
clone_size: NA
cdr3_aa: CASSDVPGSHYGYTF
cdr3_nt: TGTGCCAGCAGTGACGTCCCGGGATCACACTATGGCTACACCTTC

d_call: NA
j_call: TRBJ1-6
v_call: TRBV28
clone_size: NA
cdr3_aa: CASTRGGHNSPLHF
cdr3_nt: TGTGCCAGCACCCGGGGGGGCCATAATTCACCCCTCCACTTT

d_call: TRBD1
j_call: TRBJ2-5
v_call: TRBV4-1
clone_size: NA
cdr3_aa: CASSQEDRGQGETQYF
cdr3_nt: TGCGCCAGCAGCCAAGAGGACAGGGGGCAAGGGGAGACCCAGTACTTC

d_call: TRBD1
j_call: TRBJ1-2
v_call: TRBV5-1
clone_size: few
cdr3_aa: CASGLRTGRYGYTF
cdr3_nt: TGCGCCAGCGGACTCCGGACAGGGAGATATGGCTACACCTTC

d_call: TRBD2
j_call: TRBJ2-3
v_call: TRBV28
clone_size: NA
cdr3_aa: CASGQRGTTDTQYF
cdr3_nt: TGTGCCAGCGGTCAGCGGGGCACCACAGATACGCAGTATTTT

d_call: TRBD1
j_call: TRBJ2-1
v_call: TRBV5-1
clone_size: NA
cdr3_aa: CASSVGTATINNEQFF
cdr3_nt: TGCGCCAGCAGCGTCGGGACAGCTACTATTAACAATGAGCAGTTCTTC

d_call: NA
j_call: TRBJ1-1
v_call: TRBV7-9
clone_size: NA
cdr3_aa: CASSLRPGVNTEAFF
cdr3_nt: TGTGCCAGCAGCTTAAGGCCGGGGGTGAACACTGAAGCTTTCTTT

d_call: NA
j_call: TRBJ1-3
v_call: TRBV28
clone_size: NA
cdr3_aa: CASSFRGTIYF
cdr3_nt: TGTGCCAGCAGCTTTCGGGGGACCATATATTTT

d_call: TRBD1
j_call: TRBJ1-1
v_call: TRBV11-1
clone_size: NA
cdr3_aa: CASSLAQPGTGSLAFF
cdr3_nt: TGTGCCAGCAGCTTAGCCCAACCCGGGACAGGTTCTCTGGCTTTCTTT